These T cell receptor beta chains were read from a single sample in a study of blood T cell repertoires in COVID-19. Sequencing was performed with immunoSEQ multiplex PCR; in TCRdb, only in-frame clones are kept and a portion is missing. The sample records 72,000 or so clones, about nine tenths being singletons. Material for sequencing was peripheral blood. The receptors were gathered from a woman aged 60-70 years with acute or convalescent COVID-19. CDR3s include the opening cysteine and the closing phenylalanine or tryptophan. Fields, in order: CDR3 protein, V gene, J gene, clone size. Not all rows give a size; the values are once, few, many and, for expanded clones, a class.

CDR3: CASTQSGLAFNEQFF; V: TRBV2; J: TRBJ2-1; size: NA
CDR3: CASSQGRSNSPLHF; V: TRBV3-1/TRBV3-2; J: TRBJ1-6; size: NA
CDR3: CASSLGSGGGQETQYF; V: TRBV11-2; J: TRBJ2-5; size: NA
CDR3: CASSELGGEQFF; V: TRBV2; J: TRBJ2-1; size: NA
CDR3: CASSELTGGVYGYTF; V: TRBV6-1; J: TRBJ1-2; size: NA
CDR3: CASSPQPGLAEETQYF; V: TRBV5-5; J: TRBJ2-5; size: NA
CDR3: CASSQVHRGVLGNTIYF; V: TRBV3-1/TRBV3-2; J: TRBJ1-3; size: NA
CDR3: CAMGQLPYEQYF; V: TRBV6-5; J: TRBJ2-7; size: NA
CDR3: CASSSERQTDTQYF; V: TRBV5-1; J: TRBJ2-3; size: NA
CDR3: CASSWDRGQADTQYF; V: TRBV6-5; J: TRBJ2-3; size: NA
CDR3: CASSEDLRAGAYSNQPQHF; V: TRBV2; J: TRBJ1-5; size: NA
CDR3: CASSKLGRGFDEQYF; V: TRBV7-2; J: TRBJ2-7; size: NA
CDR3: CASSQEIEGAVNGYTF; V: TRBV4-2; J: TRBJ1-2; size: once
CDR3: CASSLKGAPNQPQHF; V: TRBV5-4; J: TRBJ1-5; size: NA
CDR3: CASSSPRVIITEAFF; V: TRBV28; J: TRBJ1-1; size: NA
CDR3: CATEQGAGETQYF; V: TRBV19; J: TRBJ2-5; size: NA
CDR3: CASSFSLGEGDGNTIYF; V: TRBV28; J: TRBJ1-3; size: NA